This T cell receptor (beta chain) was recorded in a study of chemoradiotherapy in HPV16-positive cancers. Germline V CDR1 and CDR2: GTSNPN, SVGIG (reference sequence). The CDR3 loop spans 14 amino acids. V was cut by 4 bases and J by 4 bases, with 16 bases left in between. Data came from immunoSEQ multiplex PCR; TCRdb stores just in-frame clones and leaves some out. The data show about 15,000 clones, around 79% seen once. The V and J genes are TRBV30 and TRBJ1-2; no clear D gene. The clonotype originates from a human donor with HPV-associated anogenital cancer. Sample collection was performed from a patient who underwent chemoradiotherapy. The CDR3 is CAWNQYRILYGYTF. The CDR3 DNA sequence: TGTGCCTGGAACCAATACCGGATCCTCTATGGCTACACCTTC.